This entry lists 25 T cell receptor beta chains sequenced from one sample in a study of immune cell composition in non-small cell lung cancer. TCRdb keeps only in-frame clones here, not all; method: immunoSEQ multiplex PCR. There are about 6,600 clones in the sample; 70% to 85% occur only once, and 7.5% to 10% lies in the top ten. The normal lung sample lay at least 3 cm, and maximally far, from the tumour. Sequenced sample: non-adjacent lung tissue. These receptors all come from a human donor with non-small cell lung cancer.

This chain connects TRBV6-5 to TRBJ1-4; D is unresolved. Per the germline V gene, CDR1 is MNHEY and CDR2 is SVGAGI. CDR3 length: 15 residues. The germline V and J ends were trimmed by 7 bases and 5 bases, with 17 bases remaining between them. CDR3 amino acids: CASTPRRGPNEKLFF. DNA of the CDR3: TGTGCCAGCACCCCAAGGAGAGGGCCGAATGAAAAACTGTTTTTT.

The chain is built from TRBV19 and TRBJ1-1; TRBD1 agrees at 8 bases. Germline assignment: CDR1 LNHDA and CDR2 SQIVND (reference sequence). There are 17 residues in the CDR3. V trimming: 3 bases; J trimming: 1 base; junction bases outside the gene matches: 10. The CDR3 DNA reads TGTGCCAGTAGTATTAAAGGTCGACAGGGGCCGAACACTGAAGCTTTCTTT. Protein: CASSIKGRQGPNTEAFF.

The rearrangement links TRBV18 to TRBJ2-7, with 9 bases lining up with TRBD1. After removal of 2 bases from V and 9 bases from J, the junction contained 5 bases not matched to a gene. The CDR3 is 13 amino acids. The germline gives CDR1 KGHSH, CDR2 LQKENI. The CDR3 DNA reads TGTGCCAGCTCACCAGGACAGGGGAGTGGGCAGTACTTC. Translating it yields CASSPGQGSGQYF.

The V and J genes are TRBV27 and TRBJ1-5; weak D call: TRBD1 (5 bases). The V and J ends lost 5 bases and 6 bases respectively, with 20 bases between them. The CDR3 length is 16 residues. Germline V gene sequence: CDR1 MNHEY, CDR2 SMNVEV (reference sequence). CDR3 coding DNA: TGTGCCAGCAGTCCCCGCCCCAGCCCGGGGGGTCAGCCCCAGCATTTT. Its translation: CASSPRPSPGGQPQHF.

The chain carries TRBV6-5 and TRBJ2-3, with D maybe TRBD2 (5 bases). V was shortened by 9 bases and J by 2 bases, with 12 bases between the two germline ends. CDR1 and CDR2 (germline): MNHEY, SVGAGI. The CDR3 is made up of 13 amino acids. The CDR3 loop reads CASRELNTDTQYF. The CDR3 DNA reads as TGTGCCAGTAGGGAGTTAAACACAGATACGCAGTATTTT.

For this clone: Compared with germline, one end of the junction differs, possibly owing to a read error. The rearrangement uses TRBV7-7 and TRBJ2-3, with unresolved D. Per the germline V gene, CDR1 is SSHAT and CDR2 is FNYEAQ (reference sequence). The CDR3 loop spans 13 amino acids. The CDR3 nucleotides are TGTGCTAGCAGCTCCCAACTGGCAGATACGCAGTATTTT. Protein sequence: CASSSQLADTQYF.

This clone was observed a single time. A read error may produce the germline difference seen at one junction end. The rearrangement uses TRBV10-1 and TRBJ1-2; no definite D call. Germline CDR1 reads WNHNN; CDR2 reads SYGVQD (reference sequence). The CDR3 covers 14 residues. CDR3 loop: CASSDSGPCVSMLF. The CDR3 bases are TGCGCCAGCAGTGACAGCGGCCCATGTGTAAGTATGTTGTTC.

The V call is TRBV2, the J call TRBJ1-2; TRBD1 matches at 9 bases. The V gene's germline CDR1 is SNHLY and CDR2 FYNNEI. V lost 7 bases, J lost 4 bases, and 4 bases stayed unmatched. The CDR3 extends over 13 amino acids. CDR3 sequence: CASNGGQGYGYTF. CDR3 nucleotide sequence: TGTGCCAGCAATGGGGGACAGGGCTATGGCTACACCTTC.

CDR3: CASSPQQGSYEQYF. The CDR3 DNA sequence: TGTGCCAGCAGCCCACAACAGGGTTCCTACGAGCAGTACTTC. The chain couples TRBV7-9 to TRBJ2-7; maybe TRBD1 (6 bases). In germline, CDR1 is SEHNR, CDR2 FQNEAQ (reference sequence). There are 14 residues in the CDR3. Trimming stripped 5 bases from V and 1 base from J, with 12 bases between.

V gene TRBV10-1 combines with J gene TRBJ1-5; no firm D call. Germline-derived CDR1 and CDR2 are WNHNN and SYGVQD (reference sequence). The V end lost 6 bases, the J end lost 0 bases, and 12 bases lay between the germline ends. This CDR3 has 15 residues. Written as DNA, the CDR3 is TGCGCCAGCAGGGTCGACGGGAATAGCAATCAGCCCCAGCATTTT. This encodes CASRVDGNSNQPQHF.

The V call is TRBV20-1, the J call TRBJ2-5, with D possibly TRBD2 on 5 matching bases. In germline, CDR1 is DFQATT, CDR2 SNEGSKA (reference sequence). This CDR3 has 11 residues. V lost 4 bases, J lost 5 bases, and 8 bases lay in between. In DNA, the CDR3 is TGCAGTGCTAATTCGGGGGAGACCCAGTACTTC. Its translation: CSANSGETQYF.

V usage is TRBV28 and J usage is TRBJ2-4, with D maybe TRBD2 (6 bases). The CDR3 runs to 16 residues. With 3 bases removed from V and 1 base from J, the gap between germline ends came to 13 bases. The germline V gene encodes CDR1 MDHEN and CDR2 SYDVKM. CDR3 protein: CASSFSAAGAKNIQYF. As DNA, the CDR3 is TGTGCCAGCAGTTTTAGTGCGGCGGGGGCCAAAAACATTCAGTACTTC.

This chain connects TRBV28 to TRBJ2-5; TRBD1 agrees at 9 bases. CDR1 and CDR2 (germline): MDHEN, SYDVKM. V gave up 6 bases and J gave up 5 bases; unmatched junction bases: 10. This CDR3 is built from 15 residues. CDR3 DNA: TGTGCCAGCAGCGGTGGACAGGGGAGGAGTGAGACCCAGTACTTC. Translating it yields CASSGGQGRSETQYF.

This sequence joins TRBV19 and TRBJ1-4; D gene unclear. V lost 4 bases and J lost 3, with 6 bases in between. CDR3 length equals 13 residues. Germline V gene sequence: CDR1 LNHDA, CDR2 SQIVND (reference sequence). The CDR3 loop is CASSSAANEKLFF. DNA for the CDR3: TGTGCCAGTAGTAGTGCAGCTAATGAAAAACTGTTTTTT.

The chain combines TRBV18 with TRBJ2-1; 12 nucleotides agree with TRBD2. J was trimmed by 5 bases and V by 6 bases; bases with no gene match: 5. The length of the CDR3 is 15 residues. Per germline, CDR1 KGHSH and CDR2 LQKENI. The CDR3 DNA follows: TGTGCCAGCTCGGAAGGACTAGCGGGAAACAATGAGCAGTTCTTC. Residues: CASSEGLAGNNEQFF.

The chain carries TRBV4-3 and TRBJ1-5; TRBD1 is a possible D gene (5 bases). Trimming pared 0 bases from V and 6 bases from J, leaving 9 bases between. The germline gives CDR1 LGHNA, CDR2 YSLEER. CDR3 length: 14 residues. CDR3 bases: TGCGCCAGCAGCCAAGATCAGGGTGGTCAGCCCCAGCATTTT. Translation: CASSQDQGGQPQHF.

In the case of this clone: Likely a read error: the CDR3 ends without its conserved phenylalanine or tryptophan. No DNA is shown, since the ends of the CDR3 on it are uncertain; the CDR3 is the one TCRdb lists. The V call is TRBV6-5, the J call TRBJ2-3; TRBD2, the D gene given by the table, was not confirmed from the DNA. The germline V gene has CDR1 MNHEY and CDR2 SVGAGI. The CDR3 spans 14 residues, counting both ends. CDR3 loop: CASSYQTTSFPIVT.

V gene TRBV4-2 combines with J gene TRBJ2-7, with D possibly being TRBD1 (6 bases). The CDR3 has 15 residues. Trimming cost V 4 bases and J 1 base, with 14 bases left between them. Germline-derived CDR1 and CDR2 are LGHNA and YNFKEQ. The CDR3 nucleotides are TGTGCCAGCAGCCGTTTGCAGGGGCAATCCTACGAGCAGTACTTC. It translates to CASSRLQGQSYEQYF.

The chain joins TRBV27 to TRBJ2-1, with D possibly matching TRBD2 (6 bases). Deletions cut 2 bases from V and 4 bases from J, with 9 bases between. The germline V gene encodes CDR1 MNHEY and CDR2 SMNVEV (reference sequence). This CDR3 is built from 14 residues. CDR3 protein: CASSLEGTYNEQFF. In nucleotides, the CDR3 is TGTGCCAGCAGTTTAGAGGGGACTTACAATGAGCAGTTCTTC.

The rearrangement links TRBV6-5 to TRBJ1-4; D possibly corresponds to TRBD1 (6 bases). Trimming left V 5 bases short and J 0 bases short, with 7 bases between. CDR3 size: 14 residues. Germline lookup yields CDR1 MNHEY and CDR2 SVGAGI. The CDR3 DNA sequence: TGTGCCAGCAGTAGACAGGCAACTAATGAAAAACTGTTTTTT. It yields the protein CASSRQATNEKLFF.

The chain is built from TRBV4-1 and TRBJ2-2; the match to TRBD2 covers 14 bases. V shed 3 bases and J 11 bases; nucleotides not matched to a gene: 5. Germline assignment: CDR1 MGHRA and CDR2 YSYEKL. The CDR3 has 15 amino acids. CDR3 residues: CASSQVGLAGGELFF. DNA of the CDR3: TGCGCCAGCAGCCAGGTCGGACTAGCGGGAGGTGAGCTGTTTTTT.

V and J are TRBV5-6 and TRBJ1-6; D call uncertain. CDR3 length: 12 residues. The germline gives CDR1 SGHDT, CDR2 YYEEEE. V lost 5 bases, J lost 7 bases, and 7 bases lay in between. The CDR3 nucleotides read TGTGCCAGCAGTCTGACAAATTCACCCCTCCACTTT. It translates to CASSLTNSPLHF.

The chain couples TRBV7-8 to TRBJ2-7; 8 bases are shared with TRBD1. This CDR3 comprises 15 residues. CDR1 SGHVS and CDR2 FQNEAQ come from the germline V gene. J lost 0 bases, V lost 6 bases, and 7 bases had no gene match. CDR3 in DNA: TGTGCCAGCAGTCCCGGACAGGGCCCCTCCTACGAGCAGTACTTC. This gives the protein CASSPGQGPSYEQYF.

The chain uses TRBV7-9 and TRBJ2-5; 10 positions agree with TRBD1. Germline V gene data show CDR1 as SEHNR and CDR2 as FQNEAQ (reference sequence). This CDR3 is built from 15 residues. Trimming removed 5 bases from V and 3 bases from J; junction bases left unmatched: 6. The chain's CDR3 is CASSQKGTGEETQYF. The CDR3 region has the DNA TGTGCCAGCAGCCAAAAAGGGACAGGGGAAGAGACCCAGTACTTC.

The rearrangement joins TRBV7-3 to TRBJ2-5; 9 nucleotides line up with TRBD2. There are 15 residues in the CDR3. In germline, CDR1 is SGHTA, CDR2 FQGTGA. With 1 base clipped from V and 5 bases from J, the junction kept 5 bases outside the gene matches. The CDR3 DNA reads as TGTGCCAGCAGCTTAATGGGGCGGGAGGGGGAGACCCAGTACTTC. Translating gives CASSLMGREGETQYF.